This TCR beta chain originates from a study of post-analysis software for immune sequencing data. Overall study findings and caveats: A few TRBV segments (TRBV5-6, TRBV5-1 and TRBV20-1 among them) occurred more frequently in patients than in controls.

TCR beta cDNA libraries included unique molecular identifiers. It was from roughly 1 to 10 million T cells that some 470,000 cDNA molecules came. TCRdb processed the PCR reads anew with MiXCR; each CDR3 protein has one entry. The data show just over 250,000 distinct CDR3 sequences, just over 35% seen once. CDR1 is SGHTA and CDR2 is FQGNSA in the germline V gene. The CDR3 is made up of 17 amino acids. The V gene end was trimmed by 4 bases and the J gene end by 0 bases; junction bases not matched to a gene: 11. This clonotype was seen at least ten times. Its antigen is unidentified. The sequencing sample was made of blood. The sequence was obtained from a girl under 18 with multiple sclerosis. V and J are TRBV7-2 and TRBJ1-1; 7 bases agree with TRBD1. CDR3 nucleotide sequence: TGTGCCAGCAGCTCGATCTGGGACAGCAGCATGAACACTGAAGCTTTCTTT. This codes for CASSSIWDSSMNTEAFF.